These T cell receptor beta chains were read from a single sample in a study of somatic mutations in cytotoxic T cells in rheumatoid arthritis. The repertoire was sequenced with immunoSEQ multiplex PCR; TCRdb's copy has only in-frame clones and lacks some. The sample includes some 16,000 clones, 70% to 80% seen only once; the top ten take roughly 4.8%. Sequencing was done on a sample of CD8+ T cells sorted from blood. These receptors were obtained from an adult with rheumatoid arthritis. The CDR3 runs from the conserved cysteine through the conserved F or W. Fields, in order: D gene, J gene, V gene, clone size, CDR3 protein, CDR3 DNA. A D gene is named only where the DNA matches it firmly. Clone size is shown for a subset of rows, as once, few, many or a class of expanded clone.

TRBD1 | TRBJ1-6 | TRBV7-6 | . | CASSLEWQGAPLHF | TGTGCCAGCAGCTTAGAATGGCAGGGGGCACCCCTCCACTTT
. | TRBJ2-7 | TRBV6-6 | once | CASRIQPKYEQYF | TGTGCCAGCAGAATTCAGCCGAAATACGAGCAGTACTTC
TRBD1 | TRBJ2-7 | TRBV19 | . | CASKPTGTAYEQYF | TGTGCCAGTAAACCTACCGGGACAGCCTACGAGCAGTACTTC
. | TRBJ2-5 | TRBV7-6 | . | CASSLEPTQETQYF | TGTGCCAGCAGCTTAGAACCGACACAAGAGACCCAGTACTTC
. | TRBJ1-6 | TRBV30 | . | CAWSGLEGSPLHF | TGTGCCTGGAGCGGCCTGGAGGGCTCACCCCTCCACTTT
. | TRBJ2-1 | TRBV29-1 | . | CSVEGTDKNSYNEQFF | TGCAGCGTTGAAGGCACGGACAAAAACTCCTACAATGAGCAGTTCTTC
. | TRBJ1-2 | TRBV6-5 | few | CASSWSLIQGQLGYTF | TGTGCCAGCAGTTGGTCCCTTATACAGGGTCAGCTTGGCTACACCTTC
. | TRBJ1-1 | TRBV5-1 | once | CASSLDAGPNTEAFF | TGCGCCAGCAGCTTGGACGCAGGGCCGAACACTGAAGCTTTCTTT
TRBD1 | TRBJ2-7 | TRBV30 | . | CAWNDGTGPSYEQYF | TGTGCCTGGAACGACGGGACAGGGCCCTCCTACGAGCAGTACTTC
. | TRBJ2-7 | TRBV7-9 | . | CASSALSSYEQYF | TGTGCCAGCAGCGCCCTATCCTCCTACGAGCAGTACTTC
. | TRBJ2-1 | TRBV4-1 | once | CASSPMASSYNEQFF | TGCGCCAGCAGCCCCATGGCAAGCTCCTACAATGAGCAGTTCTTC
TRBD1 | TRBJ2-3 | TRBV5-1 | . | CASSLGDRGTDTQYF | TGCGCCAGCAGCTTGGGGGACAGGGGGACAGATACGCAGTATTTT